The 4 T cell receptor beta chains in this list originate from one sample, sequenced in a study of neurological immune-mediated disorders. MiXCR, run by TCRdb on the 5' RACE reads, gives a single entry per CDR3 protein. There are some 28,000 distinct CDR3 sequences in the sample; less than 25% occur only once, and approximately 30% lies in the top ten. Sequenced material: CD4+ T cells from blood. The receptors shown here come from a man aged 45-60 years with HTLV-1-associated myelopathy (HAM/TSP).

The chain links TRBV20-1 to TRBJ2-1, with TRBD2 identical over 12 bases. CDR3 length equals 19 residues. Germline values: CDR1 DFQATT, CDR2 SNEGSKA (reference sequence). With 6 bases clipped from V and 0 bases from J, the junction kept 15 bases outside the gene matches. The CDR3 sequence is CSARPVLAGGHSSYNEQFF. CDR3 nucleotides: TGCAGTGCAAGACCGGTACTAGCGGGGGGACACAGCTCCTACAATGAGCAGTTCTTC.

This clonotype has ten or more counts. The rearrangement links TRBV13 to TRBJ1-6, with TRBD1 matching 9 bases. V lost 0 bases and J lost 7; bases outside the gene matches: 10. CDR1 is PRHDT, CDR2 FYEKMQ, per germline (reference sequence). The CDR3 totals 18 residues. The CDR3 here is CASSLGRRTGEGNSPLHF. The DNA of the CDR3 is TGTGCCAGCAGCTTAGGCCGACGGACAGGGGAAGGAAATTCACCCCTCCACTTT.

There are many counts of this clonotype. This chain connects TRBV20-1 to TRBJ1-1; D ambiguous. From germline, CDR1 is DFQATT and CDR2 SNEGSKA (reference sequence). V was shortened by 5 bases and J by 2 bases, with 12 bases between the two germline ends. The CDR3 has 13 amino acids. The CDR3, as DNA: TGCAGTGCTGAACAGACATCCAACACTGAAGCTTTCTTT. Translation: CSAEQTSNTEAFF.

The CDR3 nucleotides are TGTGCCAGCAGCTCGACCGGGACGACCCGCACAGATACGCAGTATTTT. Its protein product is CASSSTGTTRTDTQYF. The rearrangement uses TRBV5-6 and TRBJ2-3; D assignment may be TRBD1 or TRBD2 (5 bases each). CDR1 SGHDT and CDR2 YYEEEE come from the germline V gene. The CDR3 extends over 16 amino acids. The V end lost 3 bases, the J end lost 1 base, and 15 bases lay between the germline ends.